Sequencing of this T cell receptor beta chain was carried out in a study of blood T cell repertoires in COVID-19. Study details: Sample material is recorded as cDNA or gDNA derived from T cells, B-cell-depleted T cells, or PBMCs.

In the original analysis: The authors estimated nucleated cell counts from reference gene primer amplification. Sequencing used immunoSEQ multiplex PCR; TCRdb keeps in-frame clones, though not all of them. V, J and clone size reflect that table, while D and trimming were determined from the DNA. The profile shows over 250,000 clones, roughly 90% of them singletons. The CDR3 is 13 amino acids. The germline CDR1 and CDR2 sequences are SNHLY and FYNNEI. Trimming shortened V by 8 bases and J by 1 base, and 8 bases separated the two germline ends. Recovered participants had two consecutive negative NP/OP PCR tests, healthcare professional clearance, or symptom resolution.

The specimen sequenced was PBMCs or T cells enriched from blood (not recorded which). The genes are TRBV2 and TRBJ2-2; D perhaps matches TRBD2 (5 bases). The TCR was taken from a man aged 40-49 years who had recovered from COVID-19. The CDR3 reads CASGRGNTGELFF. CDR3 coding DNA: TGTGCCAGCGGTCGGGGGAACACCGGGGAGCTGTTTTTT.